The 15 T cell receptor beta chains presented below share a single source sample, sequenced in a study of blood T cell repertoires in COVID-19. The method was immunoSEQ multiplex PCR; TCRdb's version includes in-frame clones alone and lacks a portion of them. This sample has 200,000 or so clones, with 92% found just once. Sequencing was carried out using peripheral blood. The receptors originated from a man aged 55 to 70 with COVID-19, enrolled during active disease.

This chain links TRBV25-1 with TRBJ2-5, with a weak D call TRBD1 (7 bases). Germline CDR1 and CDR2: MGHDK and SYGVNS. The CDR3 consists of 17 residues. Trimming stripped 1 base from V and 4 bases from J, with 19 bases between. The CDR3 loop is CASSESWGRGRLETQYF. CDR3 sequence (DNA): TGTGCCAGCAGTGAATCTTGGGGCAGGGGGAGGTTAGAGACCCAGTACTTC.

The J gene is TRBJ2-3, the V gene TRBV4-2; 16 nucleotides line up with TRBD2. The junction had 12 bases not matched to a gene; V was cut back by 1 base and J by 2 bases. Germline lookup yields CDR1 LGHNA and CDR2 YNFKEQ. The CDR3 is made up of 21 amino acids. The CDR3 nucleotides read TGTGCCAGCAGCCAAGGAGTGGGACTAGCGGGGGGGATCCCAAACACAGATACGCAGTATTTT. It codes for CASSQGVGLAGGIPNTDTQYF.

The sample holds one count of this clone. The V gene is TRBV7-9, the J gene TRBJ2-3, with 8 bases lining up with TRBD2. V lost 3 bases to trimming and J lost 4 bases; unmatched junction nucleotides: 12. The germline gives CDR1 SEHNR, CDR2 FQNEAQ (reference sequence). The CDR3 is 17 residues long. The CDR3 DNA is TGTGCCAGCAGCTTGCCTCAAGAAAGCGGGGGTTCAGATACGCAGTATTTT. Encoded protein: CASSLPQESGGSDTQYF. Together with reference TRBV7-9 and TRBJ2-3, the CDR3 gives the full variable domain: DTGVSQNPRHKITKRGQNVTFRCDPISEHNRLYWYRQTLGQGPEFLTYFQNEAQLEKSRLLSDRFSAERPKGSFSTLEIQRTEQGDSAMYLCASSLPQESGGSDTQYFGPGTRLTVL.

This clone was detected only a few times. The chain recombines TRBV18 with TRBJ2-7, with a possible D match to TRBD1 (7 bases). This CDR3 comprises 16 residues. V was clipped by 3 bases and J by 6 bases, with 21 bases between them. The germline V gene encodes CDR1 KGHSH and CDR2 LQKENI. The CDR3 DNA sequence: TGTGCCAGCTCACCCTCCGTTCCAGGGGGAGGAGGCGAGCAGTACTTC. Amino acids: CASSPSVPGGGGEQYF.

This chain uses TRBV29-1 with TRBJ1-1; D is ambiguous. The CDR3 runs to 13 residues. The germline V and J ends were trimmed by 4 bases and 5 bases, with 14 bases remaining between them. CDR1 is SQVTM and CDR2 is ANQGSEA in the germline V gene. The CDR3 DNA sequence: TGCAGCGTTGCTGGCGGAGCCGAAACTGAAGCTTTCTTT. This sequence encodes CSVAGGAETEAFF.

This chain uses TRBV6-6 with TRBJ2-7; 8 nucleotides line up with TRBD1. This CDR3 contains 12 residues. Germline trimming cut 4 bases from V and 12 bases from J; bases unmatched to any gene: 8. In germline, CDR1 is MNHNY, CDR2 SVGAGI (reference sequence). CDR3 nucleotides: TGTGCCAGCAGTTCCCAGGGGGACAGGTCGTACTTC. It encodes CASSSQGDRSYF.

The rearrangement links TRBV2 to TRBJ1-5; D remains ambiguous. With 4 bases removed from V and 7 bases from J, the gap between germline ends came to 5 bases. Germline V gene sequence: CDR1 SNHLY, CDR2 FYNNEI. This CDR3 is 11 amino acids long. In DNA, the CDR3 is TGTGCCAGCAGTGCGGGACAGCCCCAGCATTTT. This gives the protein CASSAGQPQHF.

This clone was picked up one time. This chain joins TRBV18 and TRBJ1-6; D remains ambiguous. Trimming shortened V by 3 bases and J by 14 bases, and 20 bases separated the two germline ends. The CDR3 consists of 15 residues. Germline CDR1 KGHSH, CDR2 LQKENI. The CDR3 DNA follows: TGTGCCAGCTCACCTACACACCGGGAGCAGGCATCCCTCCACTTT. Translation gives CASSPTHREQASLHF. Full variable domain (outside the CDR3, taken from reference TRBV18 and TRBJ1-6): NAGVMQNPRHLVRRRGQEARLRCSPMKGHSHVYWYRQLPEEGLKFMVYLQKENIIDESGMPKERFSAEFPKEGPSILRIQQVVRGDSAAYFCASSPTHREQASLHFGNGTRLTVT.

The rearrangement links TRBV6-2 or TRBV6-3 to TRBJ2-1; TRBD2 aligns across 7 bases. With 0 bases clipped from V and 3 bases from J, the junction kept 17 bases outside the gene matches. This CDR3 has 20 residues. The V gene's germline CDR1 is MNHEY and CDR2 SVGEGT. The CDR3 loop reads CASSYSRELSGEDNYNEQFF. The DNA of the CDR3 is TGTGCCAGCAGTTACTCGAGGGAATTAAGCGGGGAGGACAACTACAATGAGCAGTTCTTC.

The chain has TRBV4-2 and TRBJ2-1, with TRBD2 as a possible D gene (6 bases). The CDR3 sequence is 17 residues long. Trimming removed 1 base at V and 0 bases at J, with 13 bases between. Germline loops: CDR1 LGHNA, CDR2 YNFKEQ. The CDR3 coding sequence is TGTGCCAGCAGCCAAGTCGTAGCGGAGAACTCCTACAATGAGCAGTTCTTC. Protein sequence: CASSQVVAENSYNEQFF.

The chain links TRBV30 to TRBJ2-7; 7 bases match TRBD1. V shed 1 base and J 3 bases; nucleotides not matched to a gene: 0. The CDR3 has 12 amino acids. Germline values: CDR1 GTSNPN, CDR2 SVGIG (reference sequence). CDR3 residues: CAWSGQGYEQYF. The DNA for the CDR3 is TGTGCCTGGAGTGGACAGGGCTACGAGCAGTACTTC.

This clone was found a few times. The chain has TRBV25-1 and TRBJ2-1, with 9 nucleotides matching TRBD2. CDR3 length: 17 residues. CDR1 is MGHDK and CDR2 is SYGVNS in the germline V gene. Trimming at V came to 4 bases and at J to 4 bases, leaving 11 bases not matched to a gene. CDR3 coding DNA: TGTGCCAGCAGTGCGAGCGGGGGGCCTCTTTCGTACAATGAGCAGTTCTTC. Amino acids: CASSASGGPLSYNEQFF.

J is TRBJ2-3 and V is TRBV11-1, with TRBD2 matching over 8 bases. V was pared by 5 bases and J by 4 bases, with 11 bases of the junction left unmatched. This CDR3 contains 16 residues. The V gene's germline CDR1 is SGHAT and CDR2 FQDESV (reference sequence). The CDR3 here is CASSPHRGGLSDTQYF. As DNA, the CDR3 is TGTGCCAGCAGCCCCCATCGCGGGGGGCTTTCAGATACGCAGTATTTT.

A remark on this clone: Other nucleotide sequences in the sample specify the same CDR3. The chain recombines TRBV28 with TRBJ2-7; no firm D call. Germline V gene data show CDR1 as MDHEN and CDR2 as SYDVKM. Trimming left V 9 bases short and J 3 bases short, with 9 bases between. This CDR3 is built from 11 residues. The CDR3 sequence is CASSGFYEQYF. Here the CDR3 DNA reads TGTGCCAGTTCAGGATTCTACGAGCAGTACTTC. Combining the CDR3 with reference TRBV28 and TRBJ2-7 gives the whole variable domain DVKVTQSSRYLVKRTGEKVFLECVQDMDHENMFWYRQDPGLGLRLIYFSYDVKMKEKGDIPEGYSVSREKKERFSLILESASTNQTSMYLCASSGFYEQYFGPGTRLTVT.

The rearrangement links TRBV6-4 to TRBJ1-2; perhaps TRBD1 as D (5 bases). The CDR3 extends over 12 amino acids. Germline lookup yields CDR1 MRHNA and CDR2 SNTAGT. V dropped 4 bases and J dropped 8 bases, with 11 bases sitting between them. The CDR3 region has the DNA TGTGCCAGCAGTGGTGGGGCGCTGGGCTACACCTTC. This sequence encodes CASSGGALGYTF.